The clone carrying this TCR beta chain came up a few times. This entry is derived from a study of blood T cell repertoires in COVID-19. Study background: Collection of acute and convalescent COVID-19 samples took place in the United States, Italy and Spain. The analysed material was cDNA or gDNA that came from T cells, B-cell-depleted T cells, or PBMCs.

In the study's own analysis: Amplification with reference gene primers provided the estimates of nucleated cell counts. Sequencing was performed with immunoSEQ multiplex PCR; in TCRdb, only in-frame clones are kept and a portion is missing. The V and J calls and the clone size are those of that table, but D and trimming were determined from the DNA. The sample yields about 480,000 clones, more than 85% seen once. From germline, CDR1 is MNHNY and CDR2 SVGAGI (reference sequence). The CDR3 runs to 14 residues. Trimming at V came to 6 bases and at J to 7 bases, leaving 7 bases not matched to a gene. The chain couples TRBV6-6 to TRBJ2-1, with 9 bases aligning to TRBD2. This clonotype was obtained from a woman aged 30 to 39 with acute or convalescent COVID-19. Material for sequencing was peripheral blood. The CDR3 DNA follows: TGTGCCAGCAGAGCGGGGGGCCATGGGAATGAGCAGTTCTTC. This gives the protein CASRAGGHGNEQFF.